The entry below gives a single T cell receptor beta chain sequence along with its context. Its antigen is as yet unknown. This sample is part of a study of long-term antiretroviral therapy in people with HIV. Points from the study as a whole: For ART adherence, viral resistance and therapy changes, no data were available. ART preceded a rise in diversity that nonetheless stayed lower than in transplant donor controls. Clonotypes expanded prior to ART showed repertoire dominance at all sampled time points.

The immunoSEQ assay was v3.0, run at survey level. Generated by immunoSEQ multiplex PCR, the TCRdb table keeps only in-frame clones and is missing some. The data show roughly 23,000 clones, with roughly 80% seen just once and about 4.5% held by the top ten. The germline V gene encodes CDR1 SGHTA and CDR2 FQGTGA. The CDR3 totals 13 residues. Trimming pared 2 bases from V and 8 bases from J, leaving 9 bases between. The source is a man aged 30-40 years with HIV. Sample: unsorted PBMCs, taken about 5.7 years after starting antiretroviral therapy. The chain employs TRBV7-3 and TRBJ1-4, with D unresolved. Here the CDR3 reads CASSLHIGEKLFF. The CDR3 nucleotides read TGTGCCAGCAGCTTACACATTGGGGAAAAACTGTTTTTT.